These T cell receptor beta chains were read from a single sample in a study of graft-versus-host responses after intestinal transplantation. The data were produced by immunoSEQ multiplex PCR, yet TCRdb's version contains in-frame clones alone and is incomplete. The sample carries 17,000 or so clones, 38% recorded once. The input for sequencing was alloreactive CD8+ T cells from a mixed lymphocyte reaction culture, taken before intestinal transplant. The receptors were gathered from a human patient who received an intestinal transplant. Both conserved end residues are part of each CDR3. Fields, in order: V gene, clone size, D gene, J gene, CDR3 protein, CDR3 DNA. The D gene is left open where the match is weak. Size is omitted from some rows. Given values are once, few, many or a class for expanded clones.

TRBV7-3	few	.	TRBJ1-3	CASSLRSVCGLDATASGNTIYF	TGTGCCAGCAGCTTAAGATCGGTTTGCGGCCTGGACGCGACAGCCTCTGGAAACACCATATATTTT
TRBV7-9	.	.	TRBJ2-1	CASIGTAYNEQFF	TGTGCCAGCATTGGGACGGCCTACAATGAGCAGTTCTTC
TRBV4-1	few	.	TRBJ2-4	CASSHPGGWRATWGLAKNIQYF	TGCGCCAGCAGCCACCCTGGGGGATGGAGGGCGACATGGGGACTAGCCAAAAACATTCAGTACTTC
TRBV2	few	.	TRBJ2-7	CASSEAAASYEQYF	TGTGCCAGCAGTGAAGCAGCAGCCTCCTACGAGCAGTACTTC
TRBV5-4	.	.	TRBJ1-5	CASSLGQPQPPQHF	TGTGCCAGCAGCTTGGGACAGCCCCAACCGCCCCAGCATTTT
TRBV7-6	.	TRBD2	TRBJ2-5	CASSLELRDSGSQETQYF	TGTGCCAGCAGCTTAGAATTACGGGATAGCGGGAGCCAAGAGACCCAGTACTTC
TRBV4-2	medium-sized	.	TRBJ2-6	CASSQEPDSGANVLTF	TGTGCCAGCAGCCAAGAACCGGACTCTGGGGCCAACGTCCTGACTTTC
TRBV5-1	.	.	TRBJ2-1	CASSSVRFF	TGCGCCAGCAGCTCCGTCAGGTTCTTC
TRBV6-1	.	.	TRBJ1-5	CAAGARYSNQPQHF	TGTGCCGCAGGAGCCCGCTATAGCAATCAGCCCCAGCATTTT
TRBV7-9	.	.	TRBJ2-7	CASSLLQGKPYEQYF	TGTGCCAGCAGCTTGTTACAGGGTAAACCCTACGAGCAGTACTTC
TRBV5-5	.	.	TRBJ1-2	CASSLMGAQGYTF	TGTGCCAGCAGCTTGATGGGGGCTCAGGGCTACACCTTC
TRBV7-7	.	.	TRBJ2-1	CASSLEGRSSYNEQFF	TGTGCCAGCAGCTTAGAGGGTAGGAGCTCCTACAATGAGCAGTTCTTC
TRBV13	.	.	TRBJ2-5	CASSLTTSGEETQYF	TGTGCCAGCAGCCTCACTACTAGTGGCGAGGAGACCCAGTACTTC
TRBV7-8	.	.	TRBJ2-1	CASDTGRDSYNEQFF	TGTGCCAGCGATACAGGGCGGGATTCCTACAATGAGCAGTTCTTC
TRBV28	few	TRBD2	TRBJ2-1	CASSGGLAGGGSYNEQFF	TGTGCCAGCAGTGGGGGACTAGCGGGAGGGGGTTCCTACAATGAGCAGTTCTTC
TRBV21-1	.	.	TRBJ2-5	CASSNYTDQETQYF	TGTGCCAGCAGCAATTACACAGATCAAGAGACCCAGTACTTC
TRBV27	.	TRBD1	TRBJ2-2	CASSTGQGIAGELFF	TGTGCCAGCAGTACTGGACAGGGGATCGCCGGGGAGCTGTTTTTT
TRBV5-4	.	.	TRBJ2-7	CASSLDLYEQYF	TGTGCCAGCAGCTTGGACCTCTACGAGCAGTACTTC
TRBV5-1	.	TRBD2	TRBJ2-1	CASSLRPGLEGYNEQFF	TGCGCCAGCAGCTTAAGACCGGGACTAGAGGGGTACAATGAGCAGTTCTTC
TRBV27	large	.	TRBJ2-7	CASSSIPYEQYF	TGTGCCAGCAGTTCCATTCCCTACGAGCAGTACTTC
TRBV21-1	.	.	TRBJ2-7	CASSKALPNSYEQYF	TGTGCCAGCAGCAAAGCGCTACCAAACTCCTACGAGCAGTACTTC
TRBV7-3	.	.	TRBJ2-5	CASSLDLGTLGETQYF	TGTGCCAGCAGCTTAGATTTGGGGACTCTGGGGGAGACCCAGTACTTC
TRBV28	.	TRBD2	TRBJ2-7	CASSLSLSGLDNYEQYF	TGTGCCAGCAGTTTATCCCTTTCGGGACTAGACAACTACGAGCAGTACTTC